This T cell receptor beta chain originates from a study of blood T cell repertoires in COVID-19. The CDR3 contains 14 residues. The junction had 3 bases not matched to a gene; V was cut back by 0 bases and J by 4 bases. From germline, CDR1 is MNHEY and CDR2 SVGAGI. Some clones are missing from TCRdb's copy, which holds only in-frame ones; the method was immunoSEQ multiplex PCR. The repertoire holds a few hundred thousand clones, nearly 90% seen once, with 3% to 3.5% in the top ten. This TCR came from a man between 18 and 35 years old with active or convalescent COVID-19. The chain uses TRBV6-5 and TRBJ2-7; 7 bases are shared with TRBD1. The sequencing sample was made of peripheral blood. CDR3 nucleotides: TGTGCCAGCAGTTACTCGGGGACAGAGTACGAGCAGTACTTC. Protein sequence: CASSYSGTEYEQYF.